Listed below are T cell receptor beta chains from one sample, sequenced in a study of T cell repertoires in cytomegalovirus infection. TCRdb reprocessed the reads via MiXCR and lists one record per CDR3 protein. This sample yields some 300,000 distinct CDR3 sequences, of which 9.6% are seen a single time; around 2.5% belongs to the top ten. The sample consisted of PBMCs. The receptors originated from a human donor in good health (CMV status not recorded). Some clones in this sample may be carry-over from other donors' samples. Both conserved end residues are part of each CDR3. The D gene is left open where the match is weak. Rows may omit the clone size; those that give it use once, few, many or a size class.

>.|.|TRBV29-1|14
CSVSPRLATDTQYF
>.|.|TRBV2|14
CASSPSWGSEKLFF
>.|.|TRBV7-9|14
CASRRGASDGELFF
>few|TRBD1|TRBV29-1|16
CSVEGRGSSSYNEQFF
>many|TRBD2|TRBV7-2|15
CASSWTSGGADTQYF
>few|.|TRBV28|17
CASSLGTARYSNQPQHF
>many|.|TRBV7-2|17
CASSAPPGTPSYNEQFF
>many|.|TRBV9|14
CASSVVGPTAEAFF
>many|.|TRBV12-3/TRBV12-4|14
CASRYGSPNQPQHF
>many|.|TRBV19|12
CATRTSTDTQYF
>.|TRBD2|TRBV19|16
CASSIEVGGFYNEQFF
>many|TRBD2|TRBV7-2|14
CASSLELAGYTQYF
>many|.|TRBV20-1|15
CSARAGQSSYNEQFF
>.|.|TRBV5-1|14
CASNPGTVNTEAFF
>few|.|TRBV2|10
CASRLTQQFF
>many|.|TRBV27|15
CASSLAGSGNQPQHF
>few|TRBD2|TRBV20-1|16
CSARDVLRLAGNEQFF
>many|.|TRBV20-1|14
CSARDTATNEKLFF
>.|.|TRBV12-3/TRBV12-4|15
CASSLSRGRGQPQHF
>few|.|TRBV13|14
CASSQQGSTDTQYF
>many|TRBD1|TRBV7-3|15
CASSSTGGANYGYTF
>.|.|TRBV5-1|12
CASSLGYYEQYF
>few|TRBD2|TRBV28|16
CASSLYRPGGSGELFF
>many|TRBD2|TRBV29-1|14
CSTRLAGGQETQYF
>many|.|TRBV28|12
CASITANTEAFF
>.|TRBD1|TRBV2|15
CASRRQGAGTGELFF
>many|.|TRBV7-2|13
CASSLGHPFGAFF
>many|.|TRBV7-2|16
CASSLFGRGGAVEQYF
>many|.|TRBV7-6|15
CASSYQIAGANVLTF
>many|.|TRBV7-2|15
CASSLDTSRNQPQHF
>many|.|TRBV10-3|13
CAISERQGYEQYF
>many|TRBD2|TRBV7-8|17
CASRSSGGPRFAYEQYF
>many|.|TRBV12-3/TRBV12-4|11
CASSFRTEAFF
>.|.|TRBV20-1|13
CSAWTGTNNEQFF
>many|TRBD1|TRBV7-3|16
CASSRGLSSGANVLTF
>many|.|TRBV3-1|15
CASSHSGYMNTEAFF
>few|.|TRBV20-1|13
CSARVAGGNIQYF
>many|.|TRBV28|12
CASSKEEDTQYF
>many|.|TRBV5-1|12
CASSNGLRGYTF
>many|TRBD1|TRBV12-3/TRBV12-4|14
CASSHDRDGNTIYF
>many|.|TRBV20-1|13
CSAGQDTQNIQYF
>.|TRBD1|TRBV7-6|16
CASSPTQGVVSHTQYF
>many|TRBD2|TRBV29-1|12
CSVAAGGDTQYF
>few|TRBD2|TRBV29-1|18
CSVGPRTSGGDSYNEQFF
>many|.|TRBV20-1|16
CSAREGRSANTGELFF
>many|.|TRBV28|15
CASSLYGNGNQPQHF
>many|.|TRBV20-1|15
CSALTAQRGYNEQFF
>many|TRBD1|TRBV29-1|13
CSVVGQGAAEQYF
>many|.|TRBV5-6|13
CASSNIRSYEQYF
>many|.|TRBV7-2|14
CASSLDILRTEAFF
>many|.|TRBV20-1|13
CSAPAGGNQPQHF
>many|TRBD1|TRBV20-1|14
CSAPTGGGNQPQHF
>many|.|TRBV6-5|16
CASSYSPGLPYNEQFF
>many|.|TRBV7-9|15
CASSFRGGRDPEAFF
>.|.|TRBV2|15
CASSSTSSSGNTIYF
>.|TRBD2|TRBV5-1|15
CASSPSGKNTGELFF
>.|.|TRBV20-1|16
CSARFRGAAANTEAFF
>many|.|TRBV7-2|14
CASSLTSPPDEQYF